The sequence of this T cell receptor beta chain was determined in a study of neurological immune-mediated disorders. Trimming cost V 4 bases and J 4 bases, with 28 bases left between them. CDR1 and CDR2 from the germline V gene are MGHRA and YSYEKL. The CDR3 loop spans 19 amino acids. Study observations and caveats: Expanded clones shared no CDR3 amino acid sequences across subjects, suggesting private repertoires in all groups.

With 10-nucleotide random UMIs, 5'RACE was used to make the cDNA. TCRdb reprocessed the 5' RACE reads via MiXCR and lists one record per CDR3 protein. The sample holds tens of thousands of distinct CDR3 sequences, about 10% seen once. This clonotype was counted many times. What it binds is not known. This TCR was sampled from an older woman with HTLV-1-associated myelopathy (HAM/TSP). The chain links TRBV4-1 to TRBJ1-1; a possible D gene is TRBD1 (6 bases). Sequenced input: PBMCs. The chain's CDR3 is CASSPPPTGTRRRGTEAFF. The CDR3 DNA reads TGCGCCAGCAGCCCCCCCCCCACCGGGACACGAAGAAGGGGCACTGAAGCTTTCTTT.